This TCR beta chain was captured by sequencing in a study of blood T cell repertoires in COVID-19 (TCRdb year 2020). With regard to the full study: Collaborator samples came from the United States, Italy and Spain and covered acute and convalescent phases of COVID-19. The prospective study material was composed of cDNA or gDNA derived from T cells, B-cell-depleted T cells, or PBMCs. Deeply sampled blood TCRbeta repertoires from subjects exposed to, actively infected with, or recovered from COVID-19 were included in the dataset. The repertoires were made available in a free public database intended to serve as a resource for research on the immune response to SARS-CoV-2. Samples were obtained from the ongoing ImmuneRACE study (first 160 participants) and from over 1,000 subjects provided by 6 global collaborators. Nearly every sample came with metadata listing a de-identified subject ID, COVID-19 status, age in years and sex. Where available, HLA class I and class II types were taken from metadata supplied by the sample provider and were not determined by assay-based typing. Paper-wide results and their limitations: The amount of clinical and demographic metadata varied by source and participant and was provided uncurated.

A word on this clone: The clone's antigen remains unknown. Base quality data are lacking; no much larger clone is found one base away.

TCRbeta CDR3 regions were amplified from genomic DNA by means of the immunoSEQ Assay, a bias-controlled multiplex PCR. The paper's processing steps were these. The number of nucleated cells in each sample was estimated by amplification of reference gene primers within the assay. To quantify the absolute abundance of each unique TCRbeta CDR3 rearrangement, sequence reads were collapsed and filtered. For each sample, productive Simpson clonality was calculated by taking the square root of Simpson's diversity index across productive rearrangements. This is the immuneACCESS table as TCRdb keeps it, with only in-frame sequences that have V and J called. A part of the clones is gone; compared with another copy, unresolved V genes explain less than half, and the rest is unexplained. The V and J calls and clone size are taken from that table; D and trimming were inferred from the DNA. The sample table contains 150,000 to 200,000 clones; only one count was recorded for roughly 82% of them. The ten most abundant clones make up 5.2% of the sample.

In the prospective study, participants were about 18 to 90 years old, resided in approximately 25 geographic areas of the United States, and were enrolled through a virtual design. In the prospective study, participants were assigned to cohorts based on the clinical history participants reported in a screening survey and a study questionnaire. In the prospective study, mobile phlebotomists collected whole blood, serum and a nasopharyngeal or oropharyngeal swab from each participant. Additional blood draws and questionnaires over an approximately two-month period could optionally be provided by prospective study participants. Before DNA extraction, prospective study blood samples were shipped either frozen or at room temperature. CDR1 and CDR2, per the germline V gene, are SNHLY and FYNNEI. V is trimmed back by 6 bases and J by 8 bases, and the junction contains 3 bases that no gene match accounts for. Reading from cysteine to phenylalanine, the CDR3 counts 12 amino acids. This entry keeps only the CDR3 DNA: 36 bases, framed from base 1.

The source of this sequence is an older woman with acute COVID-19. The chain was built from TRBV2 and TRBJ1-2; TRBD1 lines up with 10 middle nucleotides. Sequenced material: PBMCs or T cells enriched from blood (not recorded which). The CDR3 protein is CASRGQGMGYTF. The nucleotide sequence is TGTGCCAGCAGGGGACAGGGGATGGGCTACACCTTC.